This T cell receptor (beta chain) was retrieved from a study of T cell changes during pregnancy in multiple sclerosis. Some clones are missing from TCRdb's copy, which holds only in-frame ones; the method was immunoSEQ multiplex PCR. The table records roughly 85,000 clones, approximately 91% of them present only once. Germline trimming cut 5 bases from V and 6 bases from J; bases unmatched to any gene: 9. Germline CDR1 is MNHEY and CDR2 is SMNVEV (reference sequence). This CDR3 contains 14 residues. Specimen: peripheral blood, collected in the first trimester of pregnancy. This rearrangement joins TRBV27 to TRBJ2-7; 8 positions agree with TRBD2. This receptor was obtained from a female donor with multiple sclerosis, enrolled in a pregnancy study. The CDR3 loop reads CASSTTSGTTEQYF. The CDR3 DNA follows: TGTGCCAGCAGTACCACTAGCGGCACTACCGAGCAGTACTTC.